This TCR beta chain derives from a study of shared clonotypes between healthy human individuals. Study context: Per donor, CD8 memory used one plate, CD8 naive used two, CD4 memory used three and CD4 naive used three. Findings of the study overall: Among donors, the sharing of clonotypes was expected to be influenced by sequencing depth.

A deep-level run was used for the assay. Measured with immunoSEQ multiplex PCR; TCRdb has only the in-frame clones, and not every one. The profile covers 2 million to 2.5 million clones, with 90% to 95% appearing a single time and around 0.4% taken by the ten largest. Remarks on this clone: Its antigen remains unknown.

CDR1 and CDR2 from the germline V gene are GTSNPN and SVGIG (reference sequence). The CDR3 consists of 14 residues. Trimming removed 3 bases from V and 13 bases from J, with 22 bases in between. The TCR comes from a man aged 18 to 30 in good health. Some clones in this sample may be carry-over from other donors' samples. The rearrangement joins TRBV30 to TRBJ2-1, with D uncertain. The source material was naive CD4+ T cells from PBMCs. Regarding subset: CD45RA+ positively selected. CDR3 residues: CAWSPPSSPPLQFF. The CDR3 nucleotides are TGTGCCTGGAGCCCTCCTTCGTCCCCGCCACTCCAGTTCTTC.